Following are 9 T cell receptor beta chains from one sample sequenced in a study of blood T cell repertoires in COVID-19. Produced via immunoSEQ multiplex PCR; TCRdb's table is partial and in-frame only. The sample includes 100,000 to 110,000 clones, 70% to 90% of them seen just once. The sequenced sample consisted of peripheral blood. The origin of the receptors is a man aged 50 or older with active or convalescent COVID-19.

The chain has TRBV7-2 and TRBJ2-3; TRBD1 might be the D (6 bases). V was cut by 1 base and J by 4 bases, with 12 bases left in between. CDR1 is SGHTA, CDR2 FQGNSA, per germline. The CDR3 contains 15 residues. The CDR3 region is CASSLDQQGSDTQYF. The DNA for the CDR3 is TGTGCCAGCAGCTTAGACCAACAGGGATCAGATACGCAGTATTTT. Together with reference TRBV7-2 and TRBJ2-3, the CDR3 gives the full variable domain: GAGVSQSPSNKVTEKGKDVELRCDPISGHTALYWYRQSLGQGLEFLIYFQGNSAPDKSGLPSDRFSAERTGGSVSTLTIQRTQQEDSAVYLCASSLDQQGSDTQYFGPGTRLTVL.

The chain is built from TRBV2 and TRBJ2-2, with 7 positions matching TRBD2. The CDR3 is 15 residues long. Per germline, CDR1 SNHLY and CDR2 FYNNEI. Trimming cost V 3 bases and J 6 bases; bases outside gene matches: 7. CDR3 nucleotides: TGTGCCAGCAGTGAGACTAGCCCCGGTTCCGGGGAGCTGTTTTTT. It codes for CASSETSPGSGELFF.

This chain joins TRBV18 and TRBJ1-1; no reliable D call. Trimming removed 2 bases at V and 1 base at J, with 5 bases between. This CDR3 is built from 13 residues. Germline V gene lookup returns CDR1 KGHSH and CDR2 LQKENI. CDR3 nucleotide sequence: TGTGCCAGCTCACCAGTGGCGAACACTGAAGCTTTCTTT. It is translated as CASSPVANTEAFF.

The chain uses TRBV3-1 (or the pseudogene TRBV3-2) and TRBJ1-5, with D unclear. V was shortened by 2 bases and J by 4 bases, with 6 bases between the two germline ends. Germline values: CDR1 LGHDT, CDR2 YNNKEL (reference sequence). This CDR3 spans 13 amino acids. The CDR3 loop is CASSQTRNQPQHF. For the CDR3, the DNA is TGTGCCAGCAGCCAAACTAGGAATCAGCCCCAGCATTTT.

In this sample, this clone turned up once. This chain links TRBV29-1 with TRBJ1-2, with TRBD1 matching 9 bases. The germline gives CDR1 SQVTM, CDR2 ANQGSEA. The V gene end was trimmed by 3 bases and the J gene end by 8 bases; junction bases not matched to a gene: 10. The CDR3 covers 14 residues. Written as DNA, the CDR3 is TGCAGCGTTGATCAGACCGGGACAGGGAGCGGCTACACCTTC. This encodes CSVDQTGTGSGYTF.

This sequence joins TRBV5-1 and TRBJ2-5, with a weak D call TRBD2 (6 bases). The CDR3 spans 14 residues. CDR1 is SGHRS, CDR2 YFSETQ, per germline. The ends were cut back, 0 bases at V and 4 bases at J, with 10 bases in the middle. CDR3 amino acids: CASSLEGTRETQYF. CDR3 nucleotide sequence: TGCGCCAGCAGCTTGGAGGGGACTCGAGAGACCCAGTACTTC.

The rearrangement uses TRBV5-4 and TRBJ1-1, with D unclear. The CDR3 is made up of 12 amino acids. CDR1 is SGHNT and CDR2 is YYREEE in the germline V gene (reference sequence). Between the trimmed V and J ends, which lost 0 bases and 7 bases, there was a span of 7 bases. The CDR3 protein is CASSLDNFEAFF. Written as DNA, the CDR3 is TGTGCCAGCAGCTTGGATAACTTTGAAGCTTTCTTT.

V gene TRBV2 combines with J gene TRBJ1-5; weak D call: TRBD1 (6 bases). Germline V lookup: CDR1 SNHLY, CDR2 FYNNEI. The CDR3 is 15 residues long. Trimming removed 0 bases from V and 5 bases from J, with 11 bases in between. In DNA form, the CDR3 reads TGTGCCAGCAGTGAAGCGCTTCCAGGGGATCAGCCCCAGCATTTT. The encoded protein is CASSEALPGDQPQHF.

The CDR3 protein is CASSLSQGVREQYF. In DNA, the CDR3 is TGCGCCAGCAGCTTGTCACAGGGGGTACGCGAGCAGTACTTC. V and J are TRBV5-1 and TRBJ2-7, with 8 bases lining up with TRBD1. The V segment lost 1 base and the J segment 6 bases; nucleotides outside the gene matches: 6. Per germline, CDR1 SGHRS and CDR2 YFSETQ. The CDR3 has 14 residues.